Listed here are 22 T cell receptor beta chains from one sample, sequenced in a study of T-cell reconstitution after alpha-beta-depleted transplantation in children. Unique molecular identifiers were used in preparing the TCRbeta library. TCRdb reprocessed the PCR reads via MiXCR and lists one record per CDR3 protein. This table holds nearly 550,000 distinct CDR3 sequences, around 20% found once. The sequencing here drew on PBMCs from the stem cell graft donor, taken from the stem cell graft. These receptors were taken from a human donor who donated a stem cell graft to a child with acute lymphoblastic leukemia.

The chain has TRBV4-2 and TRBJ1-1; 10 positions agree with TRBD1. V lost 4 bases, J lost 5 bases, and 4 bases stayed unmatched. The germline CDR1 and CDR2 sequences are LGHNA and YNFKEQ. The CDR3 spans 14 residues. Written as DNA, the CDR3 is TGTGCCAGCAGCCGCGGACAGGGGGGTACTGAAGCTTTCTTT. As protein: CASSRGQGGTEAFF.

This clonotype was detected only once. The chain combines TRBV20-1 with TRBJ2-3; D remains ambiguous. V was clipped by 0 bases and J by 2 bases, with 9 bases between them. The CDR3 is 14 amino acids. CDR1 is DFQATT, CDR2 SNEGSKA, per germline (reference sequence). The CDR3 loop is CSARDYWDTDTQYF. The CDR3 region has the DNA TGCAGTGCTAGAGATTATTGGGACACAGATACGCAGTATTTT.

The chain has TRBV5-1 and TRBJ1-6, with 8 bases aligning to TRBD1. CDR3 length equals 17 residues. Losses at the gene ends were 1 base for V and 10 bases for J; bases not matched to a gene: 13. In germline, CDR1 is SGHRS, CDR2 YFSETQ. CDR3 sequence: CASSLYFGQGAESPLHF. The DNA for the CDR3 is TGCGCCAGCAGCTTGTATTTTGGGCAGGGGGCTGAATCACCCCTCCACTTT. Drawing the rest from reference TRBV5-1 and TRBJ1-6, the complete variable domain is KAGVTQTPRYLIKTRGQQVTLSCSPISGHRSVSWYQQTPGQGLQFLFEYFSETQRNKGNFPGRFSGRQFSNSRSEMNVSTLELGDSALYLCASSLYFGQGAESPLHFGNGTRLTVT.

CDR3 nucleotide sequence: TGTGCCAGCAGTTTAAGGGCCGCCTACGAGCAGTACTTC. Translation gives CASSLRAAYEQYF. The genes are TRBV27 and TRBJ2-7; no clear D. The V end lost 2 bases, the J end lost 2 bases, and 7 bases lay between the germline ends. Germline V CDR1 and CDR2: MNHEY, SMNVEV (reference sequence). The CDR3 covers 13 residues.

This rearrangement joins TRBV5-1 to TRBJ2-7; the D gene is possibly TRBD2 (6 bases). This CDR3 comprises 14 residues. Trimming removed 4 bases from V and 0 bases from J, with 11 bases in between. The V gene's germline CDR1 is SGHRS and CDR2 YFSETQ. This CDR3 reads CASSGGASSYEQYF. The CDR3 DNA reads TGCGCCAGCAGCGGAGGGGCAAGCTCCTACGAGCAGTACTTC.

This clonotype was seen only a few times. V gene TRBV11-2 combines with J gene TRBJ1-1; 12 positions agree with TRBD1. Germline trimming cut 5 bases from V and 2 bases from J; bases unmatched to any gene: 12. This CDR3 comprises 18 residues. Germline assignment: CDR1 SGHAT and CDR2 FQNNGV. The CDR3 region is CASSDSYPGQGANTEAFF. The CDR3 DNA is TGTGCCAGCAGCGACAGCTACCCGGGACAGGGGGCCAACACTGAAGCTTTCTTT.

The chain joins TRBV3-1 to TRBJ2-6; possibly TRBD1 for D (5 bases). This CDR3 spans 16 amino acids. CDR1 and CDR2 (germline): LGHDT, YNNKEL (reference sequence). V was pared by 5 bases and J by 0 bases, with 11 bases between. The CDR3 region is CASSDRPFSGANVLTF. In nucleotides, the CDR3 is TGTGCCAGCAGCGACAGACCCTTCTCTGGGGCCAACGTCCTGACTTTC.

This clonotype was seen a handful of times. The CDR3 loop is CASSYDGGTIYNEQFF. CDR3 coding DNA: TGTGCCAGCAGTTACGATGGCGGGACAATCTACAATGAGCAGTTCTTC. This chain joins TRBV6-5 and TRBJ2-1, with D perhaps matching TRBD1 or TRBD2 (6 bases each). The V and J ends lost 2 bases and 3 bases respectively, with 14 bases between them. The CDR3 length is 16 residues. Germline V gives CDR1 MNHEY, CDR2 SVGAGI.

This chain joins TRBV4-1 and TRBJ2-3, with TRBD1 matching over 9 bases. CDR3 length: 20 amino acids. Germline CDR1 is MGHRA and CDR2 is YSYEKL. Trimming took 3 bases from V and 1 from J; bases not matched to a gene: 17. CDR3 coding DNA: TGCGCCAGCAGCCACCCCCCAGGGACAGGGATGATTGGAGGCACAGATACGCAGTATTTT. Encoded protein: CASSHPPGTGMIGGTDTQYF.

The chain combines TRBV30 with TRBJ2-7; D might be TRBD1 (6 bases). The germline V and J ends were trimmed by 1 base and 2 bases, with 12 bases remaining between them. This CDR3 contains 14 residues. Per the germline V gene, CDR1 is GTSNPN and CDR2 is SVGIG (reference sequence). The CDR3 coding sequence is TGTGCCTGGAGTGAAACAGGGCCTGCCTACGAGCAGTACTTC. Its protein product is CAWSETGPAYEQYF.

The chain links TRBV2 to TRBJ2-7; D unclear. This CDR3 region has 12 residues. Trimming stripped 6 bases from V and 4 bases from J, with 10 bases between. From germline, CDR1 is SNHLY and CDR2 FYNNEI. Here the CDR3 reads CASRGDGYEQYF. CDR3 DNA sequence: TGTGCCAGCAGGGGCGACGGTTACGAGCAGTACTTC.

About this clonotype itself: At one end, the junction sequence differs from germline, possibly due to a read error. The chain carries TRBV5-5 and TRBJ2-7, with 14 bases that match TRBD2. CDR1 is SGHKS and CDR2 is YYEKEE in the germline V gene (reference sequence). This CDR3 region has 15 residues. The CDR3: CASSLGTSGRPQTGF. As DNA, the CDR3 is TGTGCCAGCAGCTTGGGGACTAGCGGGAGGCCCCAAACAGGGTTC.

This clonotype was detected many times. The rearrangement joins TRBV7-9 to TRBJ2-3; tentative D call: TRBD2 (5 bases). The CDR3 length is 11 residues. CDR1 is SEHNR, CDR2 FQNEAQ, per germline (reference sequence). V lost 11 bases and J 2 bases, leaving 8 bases between the germline ends. The CDR3 DNA sequence: TGTGCCGGCGGGTCCACAGATACGCAGTATTTT. Protein sequence: CAGGSTDTQYF.

This clonotype was counted between two and nine times. The chain has TRBV27 and TRBJ2-3, with D unclear. Germline CDR1 and CDR2: MNHEY and SMNVEV (reference sequence). The CDR3 is 13 residues long. Trimming pared 3 bases from V and 5 bases from J, leaving 9 bases between. The CDR3: CASSFPQQDTQYF. The CDR3 coding sequence is TGTGCCAGCAGTTTTCCACAGCAAGATACGCAGTATTTT.

V and J are TRBV20-1 and TRBJ1-1, with no clear D. This CDR3 spans 14 amino acids. CDR1 DFQATT and CDR2 SNEGSKA come from the germline V gene (reference sequence). Trimming took 6 bases from V and 1 from J, leaving 15 bases between them. CDR3 nucleotide sequence: TGCAGTGCCCTAGATAATGATTGGAACACTGAAGCTTTCTTT. It translates to CSALDNDWNTEAFF.

This clonotype was seen more than once but under ten times. The chain recombines TRBV5-1 with TRBJ1-4, with D hard to call. CDR1 is SGHRS, CDR2 YFSETQ, per germline. Trimming shortened V by 3 bases and J by 7 bases, and 16 bases separated the two germline ends. There are 15 residues in the CDR3. In DNA form, the CDR3 reads TGCGCCAGCAGCTCGGAACTCCGGGATCGTGAAAAACTGTTTTTT. Its translation is CASSSELRDREKLFF.

The V and J genes are TRBV20-1 and TRBJ1-2; possible D gene TRBD1, 5 bases. V was shortened by 2 bases and J by 6 bases, with 22 bases between the two germline ends. CDR1 is DFQATT and CDR2 is SNEGSKA in the germline V gene (reference sequence). CDR3 length: 16 residues. CDR3 DNA sequence: TGCAGTGCTAGAAAATTTCGGTCGGACACCGACCATGGCTACACCTTC. Translation: CSARKFRSDTDHGYTF.

This chain connects TRBV4-2 to TRBJ2-7; D is unclear. The CDR3 spans 14 residues. V was cut by 0 bases and J by 4 bases, with 10 bases left in between. Germline V gene sequence: CDR1 LGHNA, CDR2 YNFKEQ. The CDR3 nucleotides are TGTGCCAGCAGCCAAGATCGACTGTCTTACGAGCAGTACTTC. Its protein is CASSQDRLSYEQYF.

This clonotype has only a few counts. The chain uses TRBV5-4 and TRBJ2-7; 7 nucleotides line up with TRBD1. The CDR3 spans 15 residues. J was trimmed by 2 bases and V by 4 bases; bases with no gene match: 9. CDR1 and CDR2 (germline): SGHNT, YYREEE (reference sequence). CDR3 region: CASSPRTGRTYEQYF. The CDR3 nucleotides are TGTGCCAGCAGCCCCCGGACAGGCCGTACCTACGAGCAGTACTTC.

The rearrangement links TRBV19 to TRBJ2-7; D may be TRBD1 or TRBD2 (5 bases each). The CDR3 runs to 16 residues. Per the germline V gene, CDR1 is LNHDA and CDR2 is SQIVND (reference sequence). V was pared by 3 bases and J by 2 bases, with 17 bases between. The chain's CDR3 is CASSIVLGVFPYEQYF. DNA for the CDR3: TGTGCCAGTAGTATTGTGTTGGGGGTTTTTCCCTACGAGCAGTACTTC.

V is TRBV5-1 and J is TRBJ2-7; D is ambiguous. Germline V gives CDR1 SGHRS, CDR2 YFSETQ. The CDR3 is made up of 14 amino acids. V shed 1 base and J shed 2 bases, with 10 bases lying between them. The CDR3 spells CASSLFGGTYEQYF. The CDR3 bases are TGCGCCAGCAGCTTGTTCGGCGGTACCTACGAGCAGTACTTC.

This clonotype came up a few times. The V call is TRBV9, the J call TRBJ2-1; either TRBD1 or TRBD2 may supply D (5 bases each). This CDR3 contains 14 residues. Germline CDR1 reads SGDLS; CDR2 reads YYNGEE. Trimming removed 2 bases from V and 4 bases from J, with 10 bases in between. As DNA, the CDR3 is TGTGCCAGCAGCGTCCGGGACGGATACAATGAGCAGTTCTTC. Translation gives CASSVRDGYNEQFF.